The 10 T cell receptor beta chains listed next were all sequenced from one sample in a study of shared clonotypes between healthy human individuals. Terminally differentiated effector memory CD45RA+ cells were excluded by CCR7 positive selection of CD45RO-negative cells. Sequencing was performed with immunoSEQ multiplex PCR; in TCRdb, only in-frame clones are kept and a portion is missing. The sample shows approximately 2,200,000 clones, about 92% of them seen only once. The sequenced sample consisted of naive CD8+ T cells from PBMCs. The receptors were gathered from a man aged 18 to 29 in good health. Some clones in this sample may be carry-over from other donors' samples.

This clone appeared once. V is TRBV9 and J is TRBJ1-1; 9 bases align to TRBD1. This CDR3 is built from 15 residues. The J segment lost 3 bases and the V segment lost 4 bases, leaving 7 bases of the junction unmatched. Germline V gene sequence: CDR1 SGDLS, CDR2 YYNGEE. CDR3 sequence (DNA): TGTGCCAGCAGCTCAAACAGGGGGCTGGACACTGAAGCTTTCTTT. Residues: CASSSNRGLDTEAFF.

The chain combines TRBV27 with TRBJ2-2; D unclear. Trimming left V 5 bases short and J 8 bases short, with 18 bases between. CDR1 is MNHEY, CDR2 SMNVEV, per germline (reference sequence). This CDR3 comprises 15 residues. The CDR3 here is CASSPKTRPEGELFF. The CDR3 DNA follows: TGTGCCAGCAGTCCCAAGACGAGACCTGAGGGGGAGCTGTTTTTT.

This chain links TRBV5-1 with TRBJ2-1; 10 bases map to TRBD2. The V gene end was trimmed by 0 bases and the J gene end by 2 bases; junction bases not matched to a gene: 5. Per the germline V gene, CDR1 is SGHRS and CDR2 is YFSETQ. This CDR3 has 17 amino acids. This CDR3 is CASSLAQREGAYNEQFF. The CDR3 region has the DNA TGCGCCAGCAGCTTGGCCCAGCGGGAGGGCGCCTACAATGAGCAGTTCTTC.

This chain uses TRBV5-1 with TRBJ2-1; 9 bases align to TRBD2. Germline V gene sequence: CDR1 SGHRS, CDR2 YFSETQ. The CDR3 is 16 residues long. V gave up 4 bases and J gave up 4 bases; unmatched junction bases: 9. The CDR3: CASSPATGLAYNEQFF. The CDR3 DNA follows: TGCGCCAGCAGCCCGGCCACTGGACTAGCGTACAATGAGCAGTTCTTC.

This clone appeared a single time. The rearrangement joins TRBV9 to TRBJ2-5; 8 nucleotides line up with TRBD1. The germline V gene has CDR1 SGDLS and CDR2 YYNGEE. V trimming: 0 bases; J trimming: 3 bases; junction bases outside the gene matches: 1. The CDR3 sequence is 14 residues long. DNA of the CDR3: TGTGCCAGCAGCGTAGGGACAGGGAAAGAGACCCAGTACTTC. Translated, it gives CASSVGTGKETQYF.

The rearrangement uses TRBV7-2 and TRBJ2-7; D uncertain. From germline, CDR1 is SGHTA and CDR2 FQGNSA. The V and J ends lost 3 bases and 7 bases respectively, with 19 bases between them. This CDR3 spans 15 amino acids. This CDR3 is CASSFGMGLLWEQYF. CDR3 DNA: TGTGCCAGCAGCTTCGGCATGGGTCTACTGTGGGAGCAGTACTTC.

The CDR3, as DNA: TGTGCCAGCAGCTTCGGGGCAAATCCGGCAGATACGCAGTATTTT. Translating it yields CASSFGANPADTQYF. The chain has TRBV11-2 and TRBJ2-3; D may be TRBD1 or TRBD2 (5 bases each). Looked up from germline, CDR1 is SGHAT and CDR2 is FQNNGV. Between the trimmed V and J ends, which lost 3 bases and 4 bases, there was a span of 14 bases. The CDR3 is 15 amino acids.

V gene TRBV9 combines with J gene TRBJ2-7, with D possibly TRBD2 on 6 matching bases. Germline V gives CDR1 SGDLS, CDR2 YYNGEE. The CDR3 is 14 amino acids. Trimming shortened V by 4 bases and J by 5 bases, and 16 bases separated the two germline ends. CDR3 in amino acids: CASSPLGTVDEQYF. DNA of the CDR3: TGTGCCAGCAGCCCCCTCGGGACTGTGGACGAGCAGTACTTC. Full variable domain (missing parts from reference TRBV9 and TRBJ2-7): DSGVTQTPKHLITATGQRVTLRCSPRSGDLSVYWYQQSLDQGLQFLIQYYNGEERAKGNILERFSAQQFPDLHSELNLSSLELGDSALYFCASSPLGTVDEQYFGPGTRLTVT.

The V gene is TRBV10-3, the J gene TRBJ1-2; 12 positions agree with TRBD1. The CDR3 loop spans 16 amino acids. From germline, CDR1 is ENHRY and CDR2 SYGVKD. V shed 0 bases and J 6 bases; nucleotides not matched to a gene: 5. The CDR3 DNA is TGTGCCATCAGTGAGTCGACTCGGGACAGGGGGCATGGCTACACCTTC. Amino acids: CAISESTRDRGHGYTF.

J is TRBJ2-7 and V is TRBV29-1, with D possibly TRBD1 on 5 matching bases. Germline CDR1 is SQVTM and CDR2 is ANQGSEA. Trimming stripped 7 bases from V and 2 bases from J, with 18 bases between. CDR3 size: 14 residues. CDR3 amino acids: CSALMNRNTYEQYF. As DNA, the CDR3 is TGCAGCGCCTTAATGAACAGGAATACCTACGAGCAGTACTTC.